This entry lists 9 T cell receptor beta chains sequenced from one sample in a study of T cells in Graves' hyperthyroidism and ophthalmopathy. Researchers amplified the TCR beta CDR3 regions from RNA transcripts. The TCR CDR3 first-round RT-PCR relied on the HTBI primer set. Each CDR3 protein gets one entry after TCRdb re-called the multiplex PCR reads with MiXCR. The table records around 55,000 distinct CDR3 sequences, approximately 52% of them present only once. The specimen sequenced was blood. These receptors were obtained from a woman in her 50s with Graves' ophthalmopathy.

This chain links TRBV20-1 with TRBJ2-1; 7 bases are a match to TRBD2. The CDR3 consists of 10 residues. V shed 8 bases and J 10 bases; nucleotides not matched to a gene: 5. The germline CDR1 and CDR2 sequences are DFQATT and SNEGSKA (reference sequence). CDR3 DNA sequence: TGCAGTTCAGGGACTATAGAGCAGTTCTTC. This translates into CSSGTIEQFF.

As concerns this clonotype: One end of the junction is discordant with germline, which a read error may explain. The rearrangement joins TRBV11-2 to TRBJ2-1; D remains unclear. Germline-derived CDR1 and CDR2 are SGHAT and FQNNGV. The CDR3 length is 15 residues. CDR3 amino acids: CASSLDLSSDKEQFF. CDR3 nucleotides: TGTGCCAGCAGCTTAGACTTAAGCTCCGACAAGGAGCAGTTCTTC.

This clonotype was counted ten times or more. The CDR3 DNA is TGTGCCAGCAGCTTGACAGGGGGGGACAACTATGGCTACACCTTC. Its protein is CASSLTGGDNYGYTF. The rearrangement links TRBV7-3 to TRBJ1-2; 9 nucleotides match TRBD1. J lost 2 bases, V lost 3 bases, and 4 bases had no gene match. Germline CDR1 SGHTA, CDR2 FQGTGA. CDR3 size: 15 residues.

This CDR3 is CAVPGQGSYEQYF. The CDR3 region has the DNA TGTGCCGTTCCGGGACAGGGGTCGTACGAGCAGTACTTC. This rearrangement joins TRBV7-8 to TRBJ2-7, with 10 bases fitting TRBD1. V was pared by 11 bases and J by 4 bases, with 8 bases of the junction left unmatched. Germline loops: CDR1 SGHVS, CDR2 FQNEAQ. The CDR3 runs to 13 residues.

This chain connects TRBV20-1 to TRBJ2-2; D ambiguous. Germline CDR1 is DFQATT and CDR2 is SNEGSKA (reference sequence). The CDR3 is 12 amino acids. Trimming stripped 1 base from V and 4 bases from J, with 4 bases between. CDR3 loop: CSARVPTGELFF. For the CDR3, the DNA is TGCAGTGCTAGAGTCCCCACCGGGGAGCTGTTTTTT.

The chain links TRBV9 to TRBJ2-3, with 9 bases that match TRBD2. The CDR3 runs to 19 residues. The germline V gene has CDR1 SGDLS and CDR2 YYNGEE. J lost 2 bases, V lost 3 bases, and 16 bases had no gene match. The CDR3 DNA reads as TGTGCCAGCAGCGGCGGGGGGGCCGCCGGGACTAGCTTCACAGATACGCAGTATTTT. Residues: CASSGGGAAGTSFTDTQYF.

The J gene is TRBJ2-2, the V gene TRBV12-3 or TRBV12-4; D remains unclear. With 3 bases removed from V and 2 bases from J, the gap between germline ends came to 7 bases. CDR3 length equals 14 residues. CDR3: CASSFVLNTGELFF. DNA for the CDR3: TGTGCCAGCAGTTTCGTGCTAAACACCGGGGAGCTGTTTTTT.

This chain joins TRBV6-5 and TRBJ2-3; 13 nucleotides agree with TRBD2. CDR3 length: 18 residues. J gave up 0 bases and V 7 bases, and 10 bases lay outside the gene matches. The germline CDR1 and CDR2 sequences are MNHEY and SVGAGI. The CDR3 region is CASIVLAGGFSSTDTQYF. The DNA of the CDR3 is TGTGCCAGCATTGTACTAGCGGGGGGGTTTTCTAGCACAGATACGCAGTATTTT.

This clonotype occurred many times. The chain carries TRBV28 and TRBJ2-5; 11 bases match TRBD2. The J segment lost 3 bases and the V segment lost 4 bases, leaving 4 bases of the junction unmatched. CDR1 is MDHEN and CDR2 is SYDVKM in the germline V gene. This CDR3 region has 15 residues. The CDR3 protein is CASSSTSGREETQYF. The DNA of the CDR3 is TGTGCCAGCAGTTCAACTAGCGGGAGAGAAGAGACCCAGTACTTC.